A selection of T cell receptor beta chains follows, all from one sample in a study of PD-1 blockade in classical Hodgkin lymphoma. TCRdb keeps only in-frame clones here, not all; method: immunoSEQ multiplex PCR. The sample has some 40,000 clones, about 70% seen once. The sequences come from peripheral blood mononuclear cells (PBMCs), collected before the second cycle of nivolumab. These receptors came from a human donor with classical Hodgkin lymphoma. Each CDR3 is given with its conserved first and last residue. D genes are given only for firm matches. Expanded clones get a size class; other rows say once, few or many, or leave the size out.

len: 17
d_gene: TRBD1
j_gene: TRBJ1-5
abundance: once
v_gene: TRBV28
CDR3nt: TGTGCCAGCAGTTTATTCCCACAGGGGAGTAGCAATCAGCCCCAGCATTTT
CDR3aa: CASSLFPQGSSNQPQHF

len: 14
d_gene: TRBD1
j_gene: TRBJ2-7
abundance: -
v_gene: TRBV6-1
CDR3nt: TGTGCCAGCAGTGAACTCAGGGGGATCAACGAGCAGTACTTC
CDR3aa: CASSELRGINEQYF

len: 14
d_gene: -
j_gene: TRBJ1-1
abundance: -
v_gene: TRBV6-5
CDR3nt: TGTGCCAGCAGTTCCGAACGTGGGAACACTGAAGCTTTCTTT
CDR3aa: CASSSERGNTEAFF

len: 14
d_gene: TRBD2
j_gene: TRBJ2-7
abundance: -
v_gene: TRBV6-5
CDR3nt: TGTGCCAGCAGAGGGCTAGCGGAGTCCTACGAGCAGTACTTC
CDR3aa: CASRGLAESYEQYF

len: 14
d_gene: -
j_gene: TRBJ2-5
abundance: few
v_gene: TRBV4-3
CDR3nt: TGCGCCAGCAGCCAAGTCGGCAGGGGAGAGACCCAGTACTTC
CDR3aa: CASSQVGRGETQYF

len: 14
d_gene: -
j_gene: TRBJ2-3
abundance: once
v_gene: TRBV5-1
CDR3nt: TGCGCCAGCAGCTTGTCGCGTAGCACAGATACGCAGTATTTT
CDR3aa: CASSLSRSTDTQYF

len: 16
d_gene: -
j_gene: TRBJ2-1
abundance: -
v_gene: TRBV7-2
CDR3nt: TGTGCCAGCAGCTCACAGGGAGGTTTTGCCTACAATGAGCAGTTCTTC
CDR3aa: CASSSQGGFAYNEQFF

len: 13
d_gene: TRBD2
j_gene: TRBJ2-7
abundance: -
v_gene: TRBV10-3
CDR3nt: TGTGCCACAAGGACTAGCGGGGCCAACGAGCAGTACTTC
CDR3aa: CATRTSGANEQYF

len: 18
d_gene: TRBD1
j_gene: TRBJ1-1
abundance: -
v_gene: TRBV5-4
CDR3nt: TGTGCCAGCAATACCTTACAGGGCAGGGGGGAGTTTCGGCCTGAAGCTTTCTTT
CDR3aa: CASNTLQGRGEFRPEAFF

len: 15
d_gene: -
j_gene: TRBJ1-1
abundance: -
v_gene: TRBV19
CDR3nt: TGTGCCAGTAGTATAGTTGCAGGGTTGGGCACTGAAGCTTTCTTT
CDR3aa: CASSIVAGLGTEAFF

len: 15
d_gene: -
j_gene: TRBJ1-2
abundance: -
v_gene: TRBV21-1
CDR3nt: TGTGCCAGCAGCAACAGTCGGCCATTCCCAGTGGTCTACACCTTC
CDR3aa: CASSNSRPFPVVYTF

len: 18
d_gene: TRBD2
j_gene: TRBJ2-1
abundance: -
v_gene: TRBV27
CDR3nt: TGTGCCAGCAGTCCCCTCAGCGGGGGGTTTGGGTCCTACAATGAGCAGTTCTTC
CDR3aa: CASSPLSGGFGSYNEQFF

len: 17
d_gene: TRBD2
j_gene: TRBJ2-3
abundance: -
v_gene: TRBV10-3
CDR3nt: TGTGCCATCAACCCGACTAGCGGGGGGATTAGCACAGATACGCAGTATTTT
CDR3aa: CAINPTSGGISTDTQYF

len: 14
d_gene: TRBD1
j_gene: TRBJ2-3
abundance: -
v_gene: TRBV12-5
CDR3nt: TGTGCTAGTGGTTGGGGACAGGGGCCTGCTACGCAGTATTTT
CDR3aa: CASGWGQGPATQYF

len: 13
d_gene: -
j_gene: TRBJ2-7
abundance: -
v_gene: TRBV5-1
CDR3nt: TGCGCCAGCAGCAACCAGGGGCCCCACGAGCAGTACTTC
CDR3aa: CASSNQGPHEQYF

len: 15
d_gene: TRBD2
j_gene: TRBJ2-7
abundance: -
v_gene: TRBV7-6
CDR3nt: TGTGCCAGCAGCTTAGCGGCTAGCGGGGGGTACGAGCAGTACTTC
CDR3aa: CASSLAASGGYEQYF

len: 11
d_gene: -
j_gene: TRBJ1-1
abundance: many
v_gene: TRBV6-5
CDR3nt: TGTGCCAGCAGAGGCATCACTGAAGCTTTCTTT
CDR3aa: CASRGITEAFF

len: 16
d_gene: TRBD2
j_gene: TRBJ2-5
abundance: few
v_gene: TRBV5-4
CDR3nt: TGTGCCAGCACAACGACCGGGACTAGCGGTCAAGAGACCCAGTACTTC
CDR3aa: CASTTTGTSGQETQYF

len: 12
d_gene: -
j_gene: TRBJ2-7
abundance: -
v_gene: TRBV10-3
CDR3nt: TGTGCCATCAGTGGACGGGAGTACGAGCAGTACTTC
CDR3aa: CAISGREYEQYF

len: 15
d_gene: -
j_gene: TRBJ1-4
abundance: -
v_gene: TRBV5-5
CDR3nt: TGTGCCAGCAGCGCATCAGGGACAACTAATGAAAAACTGTTTTTT
CDR3aa: CASSASGTTNEKLFF

len: 15
d_gene: -
j_gene: TRBJ2-1
abundance: -
v_gene: TRBV7-6
CDR3nt: TGTGCCAGCAGCTTAGAGGTCGGACGTTACAATGAGCAGTTCTTC
CDR3aa: CASSLEVGRYNEQFF

len: 13
d_gene: -
j_gene: TRBJ1-2
abundance: -
v_gene: TRBV7-2
CDR3nt: TGTGCCAGCAGCAGAGGGCAGGGGAATGGCTACACCTTC
CDR3aa: CASSRGQGNGYTF

len: 17
d_gene: TRBD2
j_gene: TRBJ2-3
abundance: -
v_gene: TRBV27
CDR3nt: TGTGCCAGCAGTCCCCAACGGGAGGGCCTTCTTACAGATACGCAGTATTTT
CDR3aa: CASSPQREGLLTDTQYF

len: 13
d_gene: -
j_gene: TRBJ1-6
abundance: -
v_gene: TRBV6-1
CDR3nt: TGTGCCAGCTTGATAGGCCCACATTCACCCCTCCACTTT
CDR3aa: CASLIGPHSPLHF

len: 15
d_gene: TRBD1
j_gene: TRBJ1-3
abundance: -
v_gene: TRBV7-8
CDR3nt: TGTGCCAGCAGCCGGGACAGGGGATCAGGAAACACCATATATTTT
CDR3aa: CASSRDRGSGNTIYF

len: 13
d_gene: -
j_gene: TRBJ2-1
abundance: -
v_gene: TRBV5-1
CDR3nt: TGCGCCAGCAGCTTGGGCCAAAGCAATGAGCAGTTCTTC
CDR3aa: CASSLGQSNEQFF

len: 16
d_gene: -
j_gene: TRBJ1-1
abundance: -
v_gene: TRBV4-2
CDR3nt: TGTGCCAGCAGCCAAGCCGGTAACTCAATGAACACTGAAGCTTTCTTT
CDR3aa: CASSQAGNSMNTEAFF

len: 16
d_gene: TRBD1
j_gene: TRBJ2-3
abundance: -
v_gene: TRBV9
CDR3nt: TGTGCCAGCAGCGCAACGGGACAGCTTGTCACAGATACGCAGTATTTT
CDR3aa: CASSATGQLVTDTQYF

len: 14
d_gene: -
j_gene: TRBJ1-5
abundance: -
v_gene: TRBV15
CDR3nt: TGTGCCACCCACTCCGGGGTAAGCAATCAGCCCCAGCATTTT
CDR3aa: CATHSGVSNQPQHF

len: 12
d_gene: -
j_gene: TRBJ1-1
abundance: few
v_gene: TRBV9
CDR3nt: TGTGCCAGCAGTGATACAGTCCGGGAAGCTTTCTTT
CDR3aa: CASSDTVREAFF

len: 13
d_gene: -
j_gene: TRBJ2-7
abundance: -
v_gene: TRBV10-3
CDR3nt: TGTGCCATCAGTGAGAGACAGGGACTAGAGGAGTACTTC
CDR3aa: CAISERQGLEEYF

len: 16
d_gene: -
j_gene: TRBJ2-7
abundance: -
v_gene: TRBV7-2
CDR3nt: TGTGCCAGCACCCCGGCCCTAACCGCGAGCTCCTACGAGCAGTACTTC
CDR3aa: CASTPALTASSYEQYF

len: 13
d_gene: -
j_gene: TRBJ2-5
abundance: -
v_gene: TRBV18
CDR3nt: TGTGCCAGCTCACCACCGTTACGAGAGACCCAGTACTTC
CDR3aa: CASSPPLRETQYF

len: 14
d_gene: -
j_gene: TRBJ2-5
abundance: few
v_gene: TRBV5-1
CDR3nt: TGCGCCAGCAGCTTGGGGTGGCGACAAGAGACCCAGTACTTC
CDR3aa: CASSLGWRQETQYF

len: 15
d_gene: TRBD1
j_gene: TRBJ2-1
abundance: -
v_gene: TRBV19
CDR3nt: TGTGCCAGTAGCTTAGGACAGGGGCTCTACAATGAGCAGTTCTTC
CDR3aa: CASSLGQGLYNEQFF

len: 14
d_gene: -
j_gene: TRBJ1-4
abundance: -
v_gene: TRBV5-1
CDR3nt: TGCGCCAGCAGCTTGGAACCAGGGGACGAAAAACTGTTTTTT
CDR3aa: CASSLEPGDEKLFF

len: 13
d_gene: TRBD2
j_gene: TRBJ2-7
abundance: -
v_gene: TRBV5-1
CDR3nt: TGCGCCAGCAGCCCAATTGGGGGGGTCGAGCAGTACTTC
CDR3aa: CASSPIGGVEQYF

len: 13
d_gene: -
j_gene: TRBJ2-1
abundance: -
v_gene: TRBV2
CDR3nt: TGTGCCAGCAGCAGCCGCGAGGGCAATGAGCAGTTCTTC
CDR3aa: CASSSREGNEQFF

len: 16
d_gene: TRBD2
j_gene: TRBJ2-3
abundance: -
v_gene: TRBV11-2
CDR3nt: TGTGCCAGCAGCTTAGTCTCCAGCGGGAGTCGAGATACGCAGTATTTT
CDR3aa: CASSLVSSGSRDTQYF

len: 15
d_gene: -
j_gene: TRBJ1-3
abundance: -
v_gene: TRBV5-1
CDR3nt: TGCGCCAGCAGCTTGGATCGTGGTAGCAGAAACACCATATATTTT
CDR3aa: CASSLDRGSRNTIYF

len: 18
d_gene: -
j_gene: TRBJ2-3
abundance: once
v_gene: TRBV9
CDR3nt: TGTGCCAGCAGCGTGGGTCTATGGCCAGGGGATGACACAGATACGCAGTATTTT
CDR3aa: CASSVGLWPGDDTDTQYF

len: 16
d_gene: -
j_gene: TRBJ1-2
abundance: -
v_gene: TRBV6-6
CDR3nt: TGTGCCAGCAGTTCCGTCAGGGGCGGGGGAGGAAATGGCTACACCTTC
CDR3aa: CASSSVRGGGGNGYTF

len: 14
d_gene: -
j_gene: TRBJ1-2
abundance: -
v_gene: TRBV11-3
CDR3nt: TGTGCCAGCAGCTTCGGGGGGGAAGACTATGGCTACACCTTC
CDR3aa: CASSFGGEDYGYTF

len: 14
d_gene: TRBD1
j_gene: TRBJ1-5
abundance: -
v_gene: TRBV18
CDR3nt: TGTGCCAGCTCAACGACAGGGGGAAATCAGCCCCAGCATTTT
CDR3aa: CASSTTGGNQPQHF

len: 13
d_gene: -
j_gene: TRBJ1-2
abundance: -
v_gene: TRBV4-3
CDR3nt: TGCGCCAGCAGCCAAGGGGGGAACTATGGCTACACCTTC
CDR3aa: CASSQGGNYGYTF